What follows are 13 T cell receptor beta chains derived from one specimen sequenced in a study of STAT3 mutations in large granular lymphocyte leukemia. Here immunoSEQ multiplex PCR was the method, and the copy in TCRdb shows in-frame clones only, minus some. The sample records fewer than 4,000 clones, about two fifths being singletons. No antigen has been identified for these receptors. Study-wide points: Every T-LGLL patient had at least one immunodominant TCRbeta clonotype.

Sequencing was performed on peripheral blood mononuclear cells. These receptors all come from a man between 60 and 75 years old with T-cell large granular lymphocyte leukemia. Some clones in this sample may be carry-over from other donors' samples.

This clone was detected only a few times. The V gene is TRBV7-9, the J gene TRBJ1-2, with 7 nucleotides matching TRBD1. The CDR3 is 15 residues long. The germline V gene encodes CDR1 SEHNR and CDR2 FQNEAQ (reference sequence). V dropped 6 bases and J dropped 4; count of bases not matched to a gene: 11. The CDR3, as DNA: TGTGCCAGCAGTACCGGAGGAGGGACAGCCTATGGCTACACCTTC. It yields the protein CASSTGGGTAYGYTF.

The chain uses TRBV6-1 and TRBJ1-5; D gene ambiguous. The CDR3 consists of 16 residues. V lost 3 bases and J 6 bases, leaving 18 bases between the germline ends. The germline CDR1 and CDR2 sequences are MNHNS and SASEGT. CDR3 DNA: TGTGCCAGCAGTGACTGGGCTAGCGGGAGAAGTCAGCCCCAGCATTTT. The encoded protein is CASSDWASGRSQPQHF.

The chain combines TRBV5-4 with TRBJ1-3; D is ambiguous. CDR1 is SGHNT, CDR2 YYREEE, per germline (reference sequence). The CDR3 covers 14 residues. V was cut by 2 bases and J by 3 bases, with 9 bases left in between. CDR3 sequence reads: CASSFGLSGNTIYF. The CDR3 coding sequence is TGTGCCAGCAGCTTTGGGTTAAGTGGAAACACCATATATTTT.

This clone was detected a few times. The chain uses TRBV6-5 and TRBJ1-5; no firm D call. Germline values: CDR1 MNHEY, CDR2 SVGAGI. This CDR3 has 13 amino acids. Deletions cut 0 bases from V and 4 bases from J, with 4 bases between. CDR3 loop: CASSYSFNQPQHF. The CDR3 region has the DNA TGTGCCAGCAGTTACTCTTTTAATCAGCCCCAGCATTTT.

V usage is TRBV5-4 and J usage is TRBJ2-3; D perhaps matches TRBD1 (6 bases). The germline CDR1 and CDR2 sequences are SGHNT and YYREEE (reference sequence). The CDR3 is made up of 13 amino acids. V was clipped by 1 base and J by 4 bases, with 7 bases between them. CDR3 DNA: TGTGCCAGCAGCTTGCAGGGGCCAGATACGCAGTATTTT. This translates into CASSLQGPDTQYF.

In its sample, this clone was seen once. This sequence joins TRBV5-1 and TRBJ2-2; no definite D call. Trimming shortened V by 0 bases and J by 7 bases, and 10 bases separated the two germline ends. This CDR3 is built from 14 residues. The germline V gene has CDR1 SGHRS and CDR2 YFSETQ. The DNA for the CDR3 is TGCGCCAGCAGCTTGGCCGAGGTCGGCGGGGAGCTGTTTTTT. Amino acid sequence: CASSLAEVGGELFF. Full variable domain (missing parts from reference TRBV5-1 and TRBJ2-2): KAGVTQTPRYLIKTRGQQVTLSCSPISGHRSVSWYQQTPGQGLQFLFEYFSETQRNKGNFPGRFSGRQFSNSRSEMNVSTLELGDSALYLCASSLAEVGGELFFGEGSRLTVL.

This CDR3 reads CASSPGGTTPIEQYF. The CDR3 DNA is TGCGCCAGCAGCCCCGGCGGGACAACACCCATCGAGCAGTACTTC. The V call is TRBV5-1, the J call TRBJ2-7; either TRBD1 or TRBD2 may fit D (6 bases each). Germline CDR1 reads SGHRS; CDR2 reads YFSETQ. The CDR3 is 15 residues long. V lost 4 bases to trimming and J lost 6 bases, with 20 bases between them.

V and J are TRBV5-4 and TRBJ2-7; D is perhaps TRBD1 (6 bases). Germline V gene lookup returns CDR1 SGHNT and CDR2 YYREEE (reference sequence). Trimming cost V 3 bases and J 6 bases, with 16 bases left between them. This CDR3 is 14 amino acids long. The CDR3 here is CASSWGQRALEQYF. The CDR3 DNA sequence: TGTGCCAGCAGCTGGGGACAAAGAGCTCTCGAGCAGTACTTC.

In its sample, this clone was seen a few times. The V call is TRBV13, the J call TRBJ2-2; TRBD2 aligns across 11 bases. The CDR3 is made up of 16 amino acids. The germline gives CDR1 PRHDT, CDR2 FYEKMQ (reference sequence). V dropped 5 bases and J dropped 2; count of bases not matched to a gene: 4. The CDR3 spells CASSLSGGVNTGELFF. In nucleotides, the CDR3 is TGTGCCAGCAGCCTTAGCGGGGGGGTCAACACCGGGGAGCTGTTTTTT.

The V gene is TRBV5-4, the J gene TRBJ1-2; D remains ambiguous. The CDR3 covers 14 residues. Germline CDR1 is SGHNT and CDR2 is YYREEE (reference sequence). The ends were cut back, 4 bases at V and 1 base at J, with 11 bases in the middle. The CDR3 DNA sequence: TGTGCCAGCAGCCAGATACCCGGTAACTATGGCTACACCTTC. This encodes CASSQIPGNYGYTF.

The CDR3 bases are TGTGCCAGCAGCCCAGGATCGACAGGGCTCTACGAGCAGTACTTC. Translated: CASSPGSTGLYEQYF. This sequence joins TRBV5-4 and TRBJ2-7; TRBD1 matches at 7 bases. Unmatched junction bases numbered 10, after V lost 4 bases and J lost 3 bases. Germline CDR1 SGHNT, CDR2 YYREEE (reference sequence). This CDR3 region has 15 residues.

J is TRBJ1-4 and V is TRBV30; 7 nucleotides line up with TRBD1. The germline gives CDR1 GTSNPN, CDR2 SVGIG (reference sequence). The V gene end was trimmed by 3 bases and the J gene end by 0 bases; junction bases not matched to a gene: 4. The CDR3 is 15 residues long. CDR3 sequence: CAWSPGTATNEKLFF. For the CDR3, the DNA is TGTGCCTGGAGCCCCGGGACAGCAACTAATGAAAAACTGTTTTTT.

CDR3 residues: CASSRSGTGSHEQYF. CDR3 sequence (DNA): TGCGCCAGCAGCCGTTCCGGGACAGGGTCTCACGAGCAGTACTTC. The chain couples TRBV5-1 to TRBJ2-7, with TRBD1 matching over 9 bases. The CDR3 has 15 amino acids. Germline V gene sequence: CDR1 SGHRS, CDR2 YFSETQ. V lost 4 bases to trimming and J lost 5 bases; unmatched junction nucleotides: 10.